A selection of T cell receptor beta chains follows, all from one sample in a study of blood T cell repertoires in COVID-19. Some clones are missing from TCRdb's copy, which holds only in-frame ones; the method was immunoSEQ multiplex PCR. The profile shows a few hundred thousand clones, 88% of them singletons. Sequencing used peripheral blood. These receptors came from a woman aged 25-40 years with COVID-19, enrolled during active disease. The conserved cysteine and the conserved F or W are not part of the CDR3 here. Clone sizes are given selectively: once, few, many, or a class where the clone is expanded.

cdr3_aa: ASRSAGNTIY
j_call: TRBJ1-3
clone_size: .
v_call: TRBV6-5

cdr3_aa: ASSHSSSRYGYT
j_call: TRBJ1-2
clone_size: .
v_call: TRBV23-1

cdr3_aa: ASSYDRGGTEAF
j_call: TRBJ1-1
clone_size: .
v_call: TRBV6-5

cdr3_aa: ASSFGGAPGELF
j_call: TRBJ2-2
clone_size: .
v_call: TRBV11-2

cdr3_aa: ASSPSTGHTNEKLF
j_call: TRBJ1-4
clone_size: .
v_call: TRBV7-9

cdr3_aa: ASSYPTGLHQPQH
j_call: TRBJ1-5
clone_size: .
v_call: TRBV6-2/TRBV6-3

cdr3_aa: AWSVQGQGNQPQH
j_call: TRBJ1-5
clone_size: .
v_call: TRBV30

cdr3_aa: ASSLDHSGYGYT
j_call: TRBJ1-2
clone_size: once
v_call: TRBV5-1

cdr3_aa: SSDRDYGYT
j_call: TRBJ1-2
clone_size: .
v_call: TRBV29-1

cdr3_aa: ATSSDRRYGYT
j_call: TRBJ1-2
clone_size: .
v_call: TRBV15

cdr3_aa: ASSIGSGGAGTDTQY
j_call: TRBJ2-3
clone_size: once
v_call: TRBV19

cdr3_aa: AISESGKGANTEAF
j_call: TRBJ1-1
clone_size: .
v_call: TRBV10-3

cdr3_aa: ASSPRRWNEQF
j_call: TRBJ2-1
clone_size: .
v_call: TRBV6-5

cdr3_aa: ASSFAGVTGELF
j_call: TRBJ2-2
clone_size: .
v_call: TRBV28

cdr3_aa: ASRGTGKANYGYT
j_call: TRBJ1-2
clone_size: .
v_call: TRBV27

cdr3_aa: ASSTSRAGDYGYT
j_call: TRBJ1-2
clone_size: .
v_call: TRBV18

cdr3_aa: ASSQQSSFRAKNIQY
j_call: TRBJ2-4
clone_size: .
v_call: TRBV19

cdr3_aa: ASSQGADEQF
j_call: TRBJ2-1
clone_size: .
v_call: TRBV3-1/TRBV3-2

cdr3_aa: ASSLRGGTEAF
j_call: TRBJ1-1
clone_size: once
v_call: TRBV7-9

cdr3_aa: ASSPYRVPNTGELF
j_call: TRBJ2-2
clone_size: .
v_call: TRBV18

cdr3_aa: ASSLVSAGAF
j_call: TRBJ1-1
clone_size: .
v_call: TRBV7-4

cdr3_aa: ASSPGTSGLTDTQY
j_call: TRBJ2-3
clone_size: .
v_call: TRBV7-9

cdr3_aa: ASSAGQGGFYEQY
j_call: TRBJ2-7
clone_size: .
v_call: TRBV2

cdr3_aa: ATTPTDTEAF
j_call: TRBJ1-1
clone_size: once
v_call: TRBV12-3/TRBV12-4

cdr3_aa: ASSHTSGGAGTDTQY
j_call: TRBJ2-3
clone_size: .
v_call: TRBV5-6

cdr3_aa: ASSLEGAEQY
j_call: TRBJ2-7
clone_size: .
v_call: TRBV11-3

cdr3_aa: ASSLPLPTGELF
j_call: TRBJ2-2
clone_size: .
v_call: TRBV5-1

cdr3_aa: ASSFSQGTEAF
j_call: TRBJ1-1
clone_size: .
v_call: TRBV5-1

cdr3_aa: ASSQDGTGGGNTEAF
j_call: TRBJ1-1
clone_size: .
v_call: TRBV4-1

cdr3_aa: ASSQELVDYGYT
j_call: TRBJ1-2
clone_size: .
v_call: TRBV3-1/TRBV3-2